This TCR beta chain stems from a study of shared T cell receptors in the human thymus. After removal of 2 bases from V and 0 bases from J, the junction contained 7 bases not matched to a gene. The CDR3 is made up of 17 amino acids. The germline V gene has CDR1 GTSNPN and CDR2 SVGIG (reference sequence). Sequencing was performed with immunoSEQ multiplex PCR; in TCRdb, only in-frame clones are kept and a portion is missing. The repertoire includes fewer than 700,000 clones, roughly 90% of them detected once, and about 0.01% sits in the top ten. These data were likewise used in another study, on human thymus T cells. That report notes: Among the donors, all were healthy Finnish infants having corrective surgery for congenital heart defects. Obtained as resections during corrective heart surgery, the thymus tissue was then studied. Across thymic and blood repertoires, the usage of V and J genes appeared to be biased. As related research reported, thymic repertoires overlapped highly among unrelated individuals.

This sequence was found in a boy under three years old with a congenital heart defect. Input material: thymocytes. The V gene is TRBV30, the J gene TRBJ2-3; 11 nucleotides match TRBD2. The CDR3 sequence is CAWSSSGRAPSTDTQYF. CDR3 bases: TGTGCCTGGAGTAGTAGCGGGAGGGCCCCTAGCACAGATACGCAGTATTTT.